The rows below give T cell receptor beta chains drawn from one sample of a study of blood T cell repertoires in COVID-19. Assay used: immunoSEQ multiplex PCR; TCRdb lists only in-frame clones, some missing. Of about 190,000 clones listed, around 80% are singletons. The specimen sequenced was peripheral blood. Receptors were obtained from a man aged 50-60 years who had recovered from COVID-19. Both conserved end residues are part of each CDR3. Fields, in order: clone size, V gene, D gene, J gene, CDR3 protein, CDR3 DNA. D genes are given only for firm matches. Clone size is not always given. Where it is, it says once, few, many or a class for expanded clones.

clone_size: NA; v_call: TRBV19; d_call: NA; j_call: TRBJ1-2; cdr3_aa: CASSIAVTGGYGYTF; cdr3_nt: TGTGCCAGTAGTATTGCTGTGACAGGCGGTTATGGCTACACCTTC
clone_size: NA; v_call: TRBV5-4; d_call: TRBD2; j_call: TRBJ2-1; cdr3_aa: CASSFDSGRSQQFF; cdr3_nt: TGTGCCAGCAGCTTCGATAGCGGGAGGAGTCAGCAGTTCTTC
clone_size: NA; v_call: TRBV11-3; d_call: NA; j_call: TRBJ2-3; cdr3_aa: CASSLEAGPLDTQYF; cdr3_nt: TGTGCCAGCAGCTTAGAGGCGGGACCTTTAGATACGCAGTATTTT
clone_size: NA; v_call: TRBV4-3; d_call: NA; j_call: TRBJ2-7; cdr3_aa: CASSQDTRQSFYEQYF; cdr3_nt: TGCGCCAGCAGCCAAGACACCAGACAGAGCTTCTACGAGCAGTACTTC
clone_size: NA; v_call: TRBV28; d_call: NA; j_call: TRBJ1-1; cdr3_aa: CASNLYWGLNTEAFF; cdr3_nt: TGTGCCAGCAACCTCTATTGGGGCCTTAACACTGAAGCTTTCTTT
clone_size: NA; v_call: TRBV5-1; d_call: TRBD2; j_call: TRBJ2-7; cdr3_aa: CASSNSGSEQYF; cdr3_nt: TGCGCCAGCAGCAATAGCGGGAGCGAGCAGTACTTC
clone_size: NA; v_call: TRBV7-7; d_call: NA; j_call: TRBJ1-1; cdr3_aa: CASSPDLGGWTEAFF; cdr3_nt: TGTGCCAGCAGCCCAGACCTGGGAGGGTGGACTGAAGCTTTCTTT
clone_size: few; v_call: TRBV6-5; d_call: NA; j_call: TRBJ1-2; cdr3_aa: CASRLTGIYGYTF; cdr3_nt: TGTGCCAGCAGATTAACAGGGATCTATGGCTACACCTTC
clone_size: NA; v_call: TRBV10-3; d_call: NA; j_call: TRBJ2-1; cdr3_aa: CAISETVTSRRNEQFF; cdr3_nt: TGTGCCATCAGTGAGACGGTCACCTCGAGGCGTAATGAGCAGTTCTTC
clone_size: NA; v_call: TRBV21-1; d_call: NA; j_call: TRBJ2-1; cdr3_aa: CASSLLATGDNEQFF; cdr3_nt: TGTGCCAGCAGCCTCCTCGCGACGGGGGACAATGAGCAGTTCTTC
clone_size: NA; v_call: TRBV19; d_call: NA; j_call: TRBJ2-7; cdr3_aa: CASSISRGYEQYF; cdr3_nt: TGTGCCAGTAGTATTTCCAGGGGCTACGAGCAGTACTTC
clone_size: NA; v_call: TRBV14; d_call: TRBD1; j_call: TRBJ1-1; cdr3_aa: CASSQDNSLGTGVTEAFF; cdr3_nt: TGTGCCAGCAGCCAAGATAATAGTCTAGGGACAGGGGTCACTGAAGCTTTCTTT
clone_size: NA; v_call: TRBV7-3; d_call: NA; j_call: TRBJ2-5; cdr3_aa: CASSSGVSETQYF; cdr3_nt: TGTGCCAGCAGTTCCGGGGTTTCGGAGACCCAGTACTTC
clone_size: NA; v_call: TRBV30; d_call: NA; j_call: TRBJ2-7; cdr3_aa: CAWKPPGRSYEQYF; cdr3_nt: TGTGCCTGGAAGCCCCCAGGGCGCTCCTACGAGCAGTACTTC
clone_size: NA; v_call: TRBV3-1/TRBV3-2; d_call: TRBD2; j_call: TRBJ2-7; cdr3_aa: CASSQHLASGIEQYF; cdr3_nt: TGTGCCAGCAGCCAACACCTGGCTAGCGGGATAGAGCAGTACTTC
clone_size: NA; v_call: TRBV30; d_call: TRBD2; j_call: TRBJ2-1; cdr3_aa: CAWSVRGSGSVSYNEQFF; cdr3_nt: TGTGCCTGGAGTGTACGGGGTAGCGGGAGTGTGTCCTACAATGAGCAGTTCTTC
clone_size: NA; v_call: TRBV30; d_call: NA; j_call: TRBJ1-5; cdr3_aa: CAWQGSSNQPQHF; cdr3_nt: TGTGCCTGGCAGGGGTCTAGCAATCAGCCCCAGCATTTT
clone_size: NA; v_call: TRBV20-1; d_call: NA; j_call: TRBJ1-1; cdr3_aa: CSASRVRVNTEAFF; cdr3_nt: TGCAGTGCCAGTCGGGTTCGCGTTAACACTGAAGCTTTCTTT
clone_size: NA; v_call: TRBV7-9; d_call: TRBD2; j_call: TRBJ2-1; cdr3_aa: CASSLSPPLAGGPNEQFF; cdr3_nt: TGTGCCAGCAGCTTATCCCCCCCCCTAGCGGGAGGGCCGAATGAGCAGTTCTTC
clone_size: NA; v_call: TRBV2; d_call: NA; j_call: TRBJ1-5; cdr3_aa: CASSPRRGSNQPQHF; cdr3_nt: TGTGCCAGCAGTCCGCGAAGGGGATCCAATCAGCCCCAGCATTTT
clone_size: NA; v_call: TRBV6-5; d_call: NA; j_call: TRBJ1-3; cdr3_aa: CASKQNSGNTIYF; cdr3_nt: TGTGCCAGTAAACAGAACTCTGGAAACACCATATATTTT
clone_size: NA; v_call: TRBV24-1; d_call: TRBD2; j_call: TRBJ2-7; cdr3_aa: CATSDSGLAGAFEQYF; cdr3_nt: TGTGCCACCAGTGATTCCGGACTAGCGGGAGCCTTTGAGCAGTACTTC
clone_size: few; v_call: TRBV20-1; d_call: NA; j_call: TRBJ2-1; cdr3_aa: CSASLPDSNYNEQFF; cdr3_nt: TGCAGTGCTAGTCTTCCGGACTCAAACTACAATGAGCAGTTCTTC
clone_size: NA; v_call: TRBV5-4; d_call: TRBD2; j_call: TRBJ2-5; cdr3_aa: CASSLGAGAGKTQYF; cdr3_nt: TGTGCCAGCAGCTTGGGGGCGGGAGCCGGTAAGACCCAGTACTTC
clone_size: NA; v_call: TRBV19; d_call: TRBD1; j_call: TRBJ2-1; cdr3_aa: CASSMARTGGRDEQFF; cdr3_nt: TGTGCCAGTAGTATGGCTAGGACAGGGGGCCGAGATGAGCAGTTCTTC
clone_size: NA; v_call: TRBV9; d_call: NA; j_call: TRBJ2-5; cdr3_aa: CASSASTGFAETQYF; cdr3_nt: TGTGCCAGCAGCGCTAGTACAGGGTTTGCAGAGACCCAGTACTTC
clone_size: NA; v_call: TRBV12-2; d_call: NA; j_call: TRBJ2-7; cdr3_aa: CASRLDQYEQYF; cdr3_nt: TGTGCAAGTCGCTTAGATCAATACGAGCAGTACTTC
clone_size: NA; v_call: TRBV6-1; d_call: NA; j_call: TRBJ2-5; cdr3_aa: CASSEVYQETQYF; cdr3_nt: TGTGCCAGCAGTGAAGTATACCAAGAGACCCAGTACTTC
clone_size: NA; v_call: TRBV12-3/TRBV12-4; d_call: NA; j_call: TRBJ2-3; cdr3_aa: CASSSGSTDTQYF; cdr3_nt: TGTGCCAGCAGTTCCGGGAGCACAGATACGCAGTATTTT
clone_size: NA; v_call: TRBV2; d_call: TRBD2; j_call: TRBJ2-7; cdr3_aa: CASTSGRGDYEQYF; cdr3_nt: TGTGCCAGCACGAGCGGGAGGGGAGACTACGAGCAGTACTTC
clone_size: NA; v_call: TRBV6-5; d_call: NA; j_call: TRBJ2-7; cdr3_aa: CASSSQQGFEQYF; cdr3_nt: TGTGCCAGCAGTTCCCAACAGGGTTTCGAGCAGTACTTC
clone_size: once; v_call: TRBV5-4; d_call: NA; j_call: TRBJ1-3; cdr3_aa: CASSQNNRAGNTIYF; cdr3_nt: TGTGCCAGCAGCCAAAATAACAGGGCTGGAAACACCATATATTTT
clone_size: once; v_call: TRBV7-9; d_call: NA; j_call: TRBJ1-4; cdr3_aa: CASSQQGLNEKLFF; cdr3_nt: TGTGCCAGCAGCCAACAGGGTCTAAATGAAAAACTGTTTTTT
clone_size: few; v_call: TRBV11-3; d_call: TRBD2; j_call: TRBJ2-1; cdr3_aa: CASSAGLAGAYNEQFF; cdr3_nt: TGTGCCAGCAGCGCCGGACTAGCGGGGGCCTACAATGAGCAGTTCTTC
clone_size: NA; v_call: TRBV2; d_call: TRBD1; j_call: TRBJ1-6; cdr3_aa: CASRLTGDSPLHF; cdr3_nt: TGTGCCAGCAGACTAACAGGGGATTCACCCCTCCACTTT
clone_size: NA; v_call: TRBV6-1; d_call: TRBD1; j_call: TRBJ1-1; cdr3_aa: CASSQDRGRGNTEAFF; cdr3_nt: TGTGCCAGCAGTCAAGACAGGGGGAGGGGAAACACTGAAGCTTTCTTT
clone_size: NA; v_call: TRBV19; d_call: NA; j_call: TRBJ1-3; cdr3_aa: CASSISIDRGNTIYF; cdr3_nt: TGTGCCAGTAGTATCTCGATTGACAGGGGAAACACCATATATTTT
clone_size: NA; v_call: TRBV7-3; d_call: NA; j_call: TRBJ1-1; cdr3_aa: CASRTTANTEAFF; cdr3_nt: TGTGCCAGCAGGACCACAGCGAACACTGAAGCTTTCTTT
clone_size: NA; v_call: TRBV18; d_call: TRBD1; j_call: TRBJ2-1; cdr3_aa: CASSLGQGQVNEQFF; cdr3_nt: TGTGCCAGCTCACTGGGACAGGGGCAGGTAAATGAGCAGTTCTTC
clone_size: NA; v_call: TRBV7-2; d_call: NA; j_call: TRBJ1-5; cdr3_aa: CASSLLGSGPRAQHF; cdr3_nt: TGTGCCAGCAGCTTATTGGGTTCGGGTCCTAGAGCCCAGCATTTT
clone_size: NA; v_call: TRBV6-2/TRBV6-3; d_call: NA; j_call: TRBJ2-3; cdr3_aa: CASSPKSHGRLFTDTQYF; cdr3_nt: TGTGCCAGCAGTCCCAAGTCACACGGGAGACTCTTTACAGATACGCAGTATTTT
clone_size: NA; v_call: TRBV27; d_call: NA; j_call: TRBJ1-6; cdr3_aa: CASSFRRDNSPLHF; cdr3_nt: TGTGCCAGCAGTTTTCGCCGGGATAATTCACCCCTCCACTTT
clone_size: NA; v_call: TRBV6-5; d_call: TRBD1; j_call: TRBJ1-1; cdr3_aa: CASSTGQGGTEAFF; cdr3_nt: TGTGCCAGCAGCACCGGACAGGGTGGTACTGAAGCTTTCTTT
clone_size: few; v_call: TRBV5-6; d_call: TRBD2; j_call: TRBJ2-1; cdr3_aa: CASSLLPSGSNEQFF; cdr3_nt: TGTGCCAGCAGCTTGCTCCCTAGCGGGAGCAATGAGCAGTTCTTC
clone_size: NA; v_call: TRBV5-1; d_call: TRBD1; j_call: TRBJ2-1; cdr3_aa: CASSAGQDSNEQFF; cdr3_nt: TGCGCCAGCAGCGCCGGACAGGACAGCAATGAGCAGTTCTTC
clone_size: once; v_call: TRBV5-5; d_call: NA; j_call: TRBJ2-7; cdr3_aa: CASSTGTAGNEQYF; cdr3_nt: TGTGCCAGCAGCACGGGGACGGCGGGAAACGAGCAGTACTTC
clone_size: NA; v_call: TRBV18; d_call: NA; j_call: TRBJ1-3; cdr3_aa: CASSLSGSDSGNTIYF; cdr3_nt: TGTGCCAGCTCACTTTCGGGGTCCGACTCTGGAAACACCATATATTTT
clone_size: NA; v_call: TRBV6-5; d_call: NA; j_call: TRBJ1-3; cdr3_aa: CASNGRVGGNTIYF; cdr3_nt: TGTGCCAGCAATGGCAGGGTAGGAGGAAACACCATATATTTT
clone_size: few; v_call: TRBV5-4; d_call: NA; j_call: TRBJ2-3; cdr3_aa: CASSLAGPVTDSTDTQYF; cdr3_nt: TGTGCCAGCAGCTTGGCCGGGCCTGTGACAGATAGCACAGATACGCAGTATTTT
clone_size: NA; v_call: TRBV15; d_call: NA; j_call: TRBJ1-4; cdr3_aa: CATSRVTGQGHEKLFF; cdr3_nt: TGTGCCACCAGCAGAGTAACAGGGCAGGGTCATGAAAAACTGTTTTTT
clone_size: NA; v_call: TRBV5-1; d_call: NA; j_call: TRBJ2-1; cdr3_aa: CASSSGAIGNYNEQFF; cdr3_nt: TGCGCCAGCAGCTCAGGCGCTATCGGGAATTACAATGAGCAGTTCTTC
clone_size: NA; v_call: TRBV16; d_call: NA; j_call: TRBJ2-7; cdr3_aa: CTSSQSYSSYEQYF; cdr3_nt: TGTACCAGCAGCCAATCTTACAGCTCCTACGAGCAGTACTTC